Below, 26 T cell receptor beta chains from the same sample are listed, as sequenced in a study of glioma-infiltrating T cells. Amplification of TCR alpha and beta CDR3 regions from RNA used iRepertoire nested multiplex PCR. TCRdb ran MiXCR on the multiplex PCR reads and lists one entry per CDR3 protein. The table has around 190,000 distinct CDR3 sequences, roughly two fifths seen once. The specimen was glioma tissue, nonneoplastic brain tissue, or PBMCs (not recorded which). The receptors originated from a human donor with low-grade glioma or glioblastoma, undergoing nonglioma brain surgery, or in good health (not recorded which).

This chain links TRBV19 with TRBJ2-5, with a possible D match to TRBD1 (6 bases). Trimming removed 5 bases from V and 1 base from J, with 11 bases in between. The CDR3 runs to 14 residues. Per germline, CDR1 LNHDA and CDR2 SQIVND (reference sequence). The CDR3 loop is CASSPGHIQETQYF. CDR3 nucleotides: TGTGCCAGTAGTCCGGGACACATCCAAGAGACCCAGTACTTC.

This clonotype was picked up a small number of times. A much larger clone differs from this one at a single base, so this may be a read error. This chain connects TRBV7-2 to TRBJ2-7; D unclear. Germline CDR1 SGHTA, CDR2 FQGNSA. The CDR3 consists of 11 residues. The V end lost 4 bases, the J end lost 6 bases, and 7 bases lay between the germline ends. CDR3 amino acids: CASSSVPEQYF. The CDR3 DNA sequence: TGTGCCAGCAGCTCGGTCCCCGAGCAGTACTTC.

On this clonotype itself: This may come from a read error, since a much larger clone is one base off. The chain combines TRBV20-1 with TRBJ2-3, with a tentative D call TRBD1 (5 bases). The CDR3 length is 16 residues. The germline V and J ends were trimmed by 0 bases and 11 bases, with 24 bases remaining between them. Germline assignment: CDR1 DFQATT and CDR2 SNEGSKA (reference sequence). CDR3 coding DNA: TGCAGTGCTAGAGATACGAATCCCCGCAGGGTATATAGGCAGTATTTT. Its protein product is CSARDTNPRRVYRQYF.

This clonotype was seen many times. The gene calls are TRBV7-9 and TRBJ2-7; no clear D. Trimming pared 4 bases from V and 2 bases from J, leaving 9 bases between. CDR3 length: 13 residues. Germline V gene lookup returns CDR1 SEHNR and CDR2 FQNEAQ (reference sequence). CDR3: CASSSGETYEQYF. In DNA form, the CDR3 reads TGTGCCAGCAGCTCAGGAGAGACCTACGAGCAGTACTTC.

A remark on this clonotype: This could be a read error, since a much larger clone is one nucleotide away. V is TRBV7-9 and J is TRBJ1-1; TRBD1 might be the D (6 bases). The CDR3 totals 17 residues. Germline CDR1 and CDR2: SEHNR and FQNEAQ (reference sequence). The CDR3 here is CAISLSRDRRLNTEAFF. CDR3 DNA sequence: TGTGCCATCAGCTTATCCCGAGACAGGCGATTGAACACTGAAGCTTTCTTT.

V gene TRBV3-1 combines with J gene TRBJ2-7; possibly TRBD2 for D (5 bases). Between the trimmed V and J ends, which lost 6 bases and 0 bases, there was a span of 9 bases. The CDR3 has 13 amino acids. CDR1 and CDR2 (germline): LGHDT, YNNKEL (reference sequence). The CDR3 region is CASRSGSSYEQYF. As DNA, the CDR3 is TGTGCCAGCAGAAGCGGCAGCTCCTACGAGCAGTACTTC.

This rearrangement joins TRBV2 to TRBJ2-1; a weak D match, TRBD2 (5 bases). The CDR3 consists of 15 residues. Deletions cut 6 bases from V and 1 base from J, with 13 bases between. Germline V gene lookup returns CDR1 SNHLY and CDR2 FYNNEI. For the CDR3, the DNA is TGTGCCAGCAGGCGGACTGTACAATCCTACAATGAGCAGTTCTTC. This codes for CASRRTVQSYNEQFF.

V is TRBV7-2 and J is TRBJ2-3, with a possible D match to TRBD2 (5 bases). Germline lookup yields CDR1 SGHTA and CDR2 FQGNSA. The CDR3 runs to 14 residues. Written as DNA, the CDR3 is TGTGAAAGCAGCGAACTAGTACCCACAGATACGCAGTATTTT. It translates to CESSELVPTDTQYF.

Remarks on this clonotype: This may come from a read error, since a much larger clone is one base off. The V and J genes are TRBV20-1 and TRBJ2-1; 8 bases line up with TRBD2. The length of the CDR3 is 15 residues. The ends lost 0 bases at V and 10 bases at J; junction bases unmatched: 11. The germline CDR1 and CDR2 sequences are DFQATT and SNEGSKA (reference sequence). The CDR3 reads CSAREGLDAVSEQFF. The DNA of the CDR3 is TGCAGTGCTAGAGAGGGACTAGACGCGGTGAGCGAGCAGTTCTTC.

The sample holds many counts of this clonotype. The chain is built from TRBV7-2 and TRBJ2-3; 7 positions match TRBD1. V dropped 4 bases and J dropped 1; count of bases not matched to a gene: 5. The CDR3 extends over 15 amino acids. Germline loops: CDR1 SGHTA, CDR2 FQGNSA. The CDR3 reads CASSSTGTGTDTQYF. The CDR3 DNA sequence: TGTGCCAGCAGCTCGACCGGGACAGGCACAGATACGCAGTATTTT.

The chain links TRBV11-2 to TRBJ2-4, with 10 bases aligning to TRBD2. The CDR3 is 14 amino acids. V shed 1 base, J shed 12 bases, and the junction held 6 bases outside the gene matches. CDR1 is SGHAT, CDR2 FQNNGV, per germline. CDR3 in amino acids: CASSLGRTSGTQYF. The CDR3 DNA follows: TGTGCCAGCAGCTTAGGAAGGACTAGCGGCACTCAGTACTTC.

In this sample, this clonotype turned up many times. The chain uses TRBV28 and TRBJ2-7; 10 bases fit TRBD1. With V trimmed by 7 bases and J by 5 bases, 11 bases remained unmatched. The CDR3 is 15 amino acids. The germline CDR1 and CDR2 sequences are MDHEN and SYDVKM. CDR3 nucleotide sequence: TGTGCCAGCACCACAAATCGACAGGGGGCCCACGAGCAGTACTTC. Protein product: CASTTNRQGAHEQYF.

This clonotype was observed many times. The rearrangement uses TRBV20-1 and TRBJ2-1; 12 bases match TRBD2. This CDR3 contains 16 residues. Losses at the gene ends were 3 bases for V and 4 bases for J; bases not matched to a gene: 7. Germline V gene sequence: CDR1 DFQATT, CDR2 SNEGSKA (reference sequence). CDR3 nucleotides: TGCAGTGCTAGTGGGACTAGCGGGTTTTCGTACAATGAGCAGTTCTTC. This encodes CSASGTSGFSYNEQFF.

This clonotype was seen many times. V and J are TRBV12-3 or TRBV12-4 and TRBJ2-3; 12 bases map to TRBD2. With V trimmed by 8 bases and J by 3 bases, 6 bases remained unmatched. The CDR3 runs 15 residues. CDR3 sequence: CASGGLAGRTDTQYF. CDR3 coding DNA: TGTGCCAGCGGAGGACTAGCGGGACGTACAGATACGCAGTATTTT.

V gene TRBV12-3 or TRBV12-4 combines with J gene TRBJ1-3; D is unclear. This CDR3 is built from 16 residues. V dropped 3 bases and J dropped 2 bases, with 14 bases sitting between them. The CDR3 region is CASSLASFTTGNTIYF. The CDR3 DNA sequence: TGTGCCAGCAGTTTGGCAAGCTTCACCACTGGAAACACCATATATTTT.

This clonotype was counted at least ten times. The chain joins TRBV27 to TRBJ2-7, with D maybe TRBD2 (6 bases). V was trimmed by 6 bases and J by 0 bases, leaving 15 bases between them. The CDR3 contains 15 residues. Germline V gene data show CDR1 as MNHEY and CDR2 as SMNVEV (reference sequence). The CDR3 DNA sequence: TGTGCCAGCAGGGGATTGGGGGGTACCTCCTACGAGCAGTACTTC. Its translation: CASRGLGGTSYEQYF.

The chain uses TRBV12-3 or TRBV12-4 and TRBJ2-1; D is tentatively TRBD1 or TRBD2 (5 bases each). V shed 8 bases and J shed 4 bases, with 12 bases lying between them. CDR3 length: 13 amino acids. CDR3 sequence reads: CASRLRGYNEQFF. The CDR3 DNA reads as TGTGCCAGCCGACTGAGGGGATACAATGAGCAGTTCTTC.

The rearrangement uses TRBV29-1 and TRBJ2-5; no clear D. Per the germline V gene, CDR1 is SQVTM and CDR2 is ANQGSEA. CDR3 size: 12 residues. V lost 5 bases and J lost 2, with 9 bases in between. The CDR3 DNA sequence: TGCAGCGTTTCCGGCGAACAAGAGACCCAGTACTTC. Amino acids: CSVSGEQETQYF.

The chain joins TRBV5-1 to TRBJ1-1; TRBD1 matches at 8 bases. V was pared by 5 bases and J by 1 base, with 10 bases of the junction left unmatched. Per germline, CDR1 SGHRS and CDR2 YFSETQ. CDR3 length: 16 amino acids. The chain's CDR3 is CASSSQGAQTNTEAFF. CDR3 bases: TGCGCCAGCAGTTCCCAGGGGGCTCAGACGAACACTGAAGCTTTCTTT.

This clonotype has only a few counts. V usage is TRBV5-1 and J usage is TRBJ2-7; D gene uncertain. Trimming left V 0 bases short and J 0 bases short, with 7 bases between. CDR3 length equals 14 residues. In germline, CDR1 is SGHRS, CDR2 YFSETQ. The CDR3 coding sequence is TGCGCCAGCAGCTTGGACGGTTACTCCTACGAGCAGTACTTC. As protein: CASSLDGYSYEQYF.

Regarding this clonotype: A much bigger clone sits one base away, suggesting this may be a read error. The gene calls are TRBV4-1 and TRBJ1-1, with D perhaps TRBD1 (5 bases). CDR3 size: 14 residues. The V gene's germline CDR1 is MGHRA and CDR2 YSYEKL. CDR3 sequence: CDSSQEDRNTEAFF. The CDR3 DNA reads TGCGACAGCAGCCAAGAAGACAGAAACACTGAAGCTTTCTTT.

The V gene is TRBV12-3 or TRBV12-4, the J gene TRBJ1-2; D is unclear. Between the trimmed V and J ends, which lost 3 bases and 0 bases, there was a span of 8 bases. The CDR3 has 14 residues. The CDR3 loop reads CASSFQVSNYGYTF. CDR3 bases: TGTGCCAGCAGTTTCCAGGTTTCTAACTATGGCTACACCTTC.

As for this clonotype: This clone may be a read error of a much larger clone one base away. Written as DNA, the CDR3 is TGTGCCACAGGACAGGGGAGGGATGGGCAGTTCTTC. Amino acids: CATGQGRDGQFF. This chain uses TRBV6-1 with TRBJ2-1, with TRBD1 identical over 9 bases. Germline V lookup: CDR1 MNHNS, CDR2 SASEGT. With 10 bases clipped from V and 12 bases from J, the junction kept 10 bases outside the gene matches. CDR3 length equals 12 residues.

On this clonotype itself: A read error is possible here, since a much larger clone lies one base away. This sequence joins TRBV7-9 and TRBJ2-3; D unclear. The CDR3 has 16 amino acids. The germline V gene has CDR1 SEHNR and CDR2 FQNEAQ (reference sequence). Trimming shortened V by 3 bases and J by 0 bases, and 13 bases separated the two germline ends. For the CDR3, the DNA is TGTGCCAGCAGCTTCTCAGATTTAACTAGCACAGATACGCAGTATTTT. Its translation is CASSFSDLTSTDTQYF. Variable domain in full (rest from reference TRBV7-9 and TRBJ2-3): DTGVSQNPRHKITKRGQNVTFRCDPISEHNRLYWYRQTLGQGPEFLTYFQNEAQLEKSRLLSDRFSAERPKGSFSTLEIQRTEQGDSAMYLCASSFSDLTSTDTQYFGPGTRLTVL.

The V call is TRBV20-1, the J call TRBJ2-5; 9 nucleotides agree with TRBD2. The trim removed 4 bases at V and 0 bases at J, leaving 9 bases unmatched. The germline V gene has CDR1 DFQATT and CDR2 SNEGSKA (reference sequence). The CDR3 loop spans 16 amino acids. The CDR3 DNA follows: TGCAGTGCTACTAGGCTTAGCGGGAGTAACCAAGAGACCCAGTACTTC. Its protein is CSATRLSGSNQETQYF.

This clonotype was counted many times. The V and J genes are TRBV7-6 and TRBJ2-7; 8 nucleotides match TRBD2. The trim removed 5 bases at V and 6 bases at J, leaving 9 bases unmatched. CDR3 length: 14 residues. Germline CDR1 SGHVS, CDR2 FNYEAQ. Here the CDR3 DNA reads TGTGCCAGCAGCCCATCAACTAGCGGTCGCGAGCAGTACTTC. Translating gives CASSPSTSGREQYF. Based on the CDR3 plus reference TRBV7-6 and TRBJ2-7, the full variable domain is GAGVSQSPRYKVTKRGQDVALRCDPISGHVSLYWYRQALGQGPEFLTYFNYEAQQDKSGLPNDRFSAERPEGSISTLTIQRTEQRDSAMYRCASSPSTSGREQYFGPGTRLTVT.